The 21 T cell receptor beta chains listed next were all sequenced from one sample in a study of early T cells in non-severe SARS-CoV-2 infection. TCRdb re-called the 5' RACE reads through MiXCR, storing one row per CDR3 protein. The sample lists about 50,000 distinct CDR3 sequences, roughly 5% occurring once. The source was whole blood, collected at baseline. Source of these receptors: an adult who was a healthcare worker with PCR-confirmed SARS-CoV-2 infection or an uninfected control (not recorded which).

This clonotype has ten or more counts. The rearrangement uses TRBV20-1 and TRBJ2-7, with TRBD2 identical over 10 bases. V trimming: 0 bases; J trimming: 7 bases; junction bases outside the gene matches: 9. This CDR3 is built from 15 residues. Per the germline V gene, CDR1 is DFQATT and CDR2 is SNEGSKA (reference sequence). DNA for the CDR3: TGCAGTGCTAGAGATATTCTAGCGGGAGCTAAGGAGCAGTACTTC. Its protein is CSARDILAGAKEQYF.

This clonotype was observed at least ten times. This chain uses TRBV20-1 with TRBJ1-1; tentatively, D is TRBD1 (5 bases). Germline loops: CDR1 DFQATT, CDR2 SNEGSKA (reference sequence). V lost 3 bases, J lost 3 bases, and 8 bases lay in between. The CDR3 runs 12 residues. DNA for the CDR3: TGCAGTGCTAGTCCGGGGCACACTGAAGCTTTCTTT. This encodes CSASPGHTEAFF.

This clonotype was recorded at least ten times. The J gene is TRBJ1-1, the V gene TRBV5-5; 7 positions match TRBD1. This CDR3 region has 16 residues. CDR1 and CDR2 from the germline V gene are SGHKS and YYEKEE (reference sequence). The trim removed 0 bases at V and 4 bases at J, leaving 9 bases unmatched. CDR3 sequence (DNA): TGTGCCAGCAGCTTGGCCAGGGGGAATTTGGGCACTGAAGCTTTCTTT. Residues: CASSLARGNLGTEAFF.

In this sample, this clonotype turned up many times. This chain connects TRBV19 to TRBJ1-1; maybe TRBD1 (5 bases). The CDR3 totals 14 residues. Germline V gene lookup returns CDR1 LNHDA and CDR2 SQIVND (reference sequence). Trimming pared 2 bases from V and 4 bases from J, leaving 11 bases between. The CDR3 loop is CASSITREVTEAFF. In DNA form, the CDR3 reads TGTGCCAGTAGTATAACCAGGGAGGTCACTGAAGCTTTCTTT. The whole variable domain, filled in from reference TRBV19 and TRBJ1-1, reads DGGITQSPKYLFRKEGQNVTLSCEQNLNHDAMYWYRQDPGQGLRLIYYSQIVNDFQKGDIAEGYSVSREKKESFPLTVTSAQKNPTAFYLCASSITREVTEAFFGQGTRLTVV.

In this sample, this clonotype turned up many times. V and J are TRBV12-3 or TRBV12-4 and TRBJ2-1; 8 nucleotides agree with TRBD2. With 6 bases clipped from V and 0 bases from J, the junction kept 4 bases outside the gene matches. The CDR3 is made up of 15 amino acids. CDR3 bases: TGTGCCAGCAGGTTGAGCGGGAGCTCCTACAATGAGCAGTTCTTC. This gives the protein CASRLSGSSYNEQFF.

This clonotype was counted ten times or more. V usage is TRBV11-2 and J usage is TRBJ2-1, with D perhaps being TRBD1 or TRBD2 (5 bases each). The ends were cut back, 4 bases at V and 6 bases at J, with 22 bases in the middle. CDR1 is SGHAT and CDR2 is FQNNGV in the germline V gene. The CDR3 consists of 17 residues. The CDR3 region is CASSSLLWGSSANEQFF. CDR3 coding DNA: TGTGCCAGCAGCTCCCTTCTATGGGGGAGCTCGGCCAATGAGCAGTTCTTC.

The CDR3 nucleotides read TGTGCCAGCAGTAGAGGACCGAGCAATGAGCAGTTCTTC. Translating it yields CASSRGPSNEQFF. The chain combines TRBV6-5 with TRBJ2-1; D not certain. The germline gives CDR1 MNHEY, CDR2 SVGAGI. The CDR3 extends over 13 amino acids. The V and J ends lost 5 bases and 6 bases respectively, with 11 bases between them.

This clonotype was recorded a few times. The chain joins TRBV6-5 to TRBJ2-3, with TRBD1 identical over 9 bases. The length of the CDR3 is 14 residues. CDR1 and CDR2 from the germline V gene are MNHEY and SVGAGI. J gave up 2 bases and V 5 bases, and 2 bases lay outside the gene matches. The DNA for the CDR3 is TGTGCCAGCAGTGGGACAGGGAACACAGATACGCAGTATTTT. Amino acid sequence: CASSGTGNTDTQYF.

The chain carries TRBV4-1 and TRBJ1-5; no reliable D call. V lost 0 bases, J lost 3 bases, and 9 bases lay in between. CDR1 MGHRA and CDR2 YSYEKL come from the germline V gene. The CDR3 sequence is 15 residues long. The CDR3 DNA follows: TGCGCCAGCAGCCAAGAGTGGCGGAACAATCAGCCCCAGCATTTT. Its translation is CASSQEWRNNQPQHF.

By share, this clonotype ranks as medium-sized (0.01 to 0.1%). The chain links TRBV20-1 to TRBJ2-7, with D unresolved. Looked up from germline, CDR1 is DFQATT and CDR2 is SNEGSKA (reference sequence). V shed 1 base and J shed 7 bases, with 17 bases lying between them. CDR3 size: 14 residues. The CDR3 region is CSARGQSSTYEQYF. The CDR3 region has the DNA TGCAGTGCTAGAGGGCAGAGCTCGACGTATGAGCAGTACTTC.

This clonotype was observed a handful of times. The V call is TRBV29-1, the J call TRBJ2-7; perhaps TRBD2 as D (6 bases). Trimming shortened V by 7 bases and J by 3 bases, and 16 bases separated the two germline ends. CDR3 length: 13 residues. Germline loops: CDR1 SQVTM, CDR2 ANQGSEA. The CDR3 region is CSARGGEHYEQYF. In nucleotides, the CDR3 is TGCAGCGCCAGAGGCGGGGAGCACTACGAGCAGTACTTC.

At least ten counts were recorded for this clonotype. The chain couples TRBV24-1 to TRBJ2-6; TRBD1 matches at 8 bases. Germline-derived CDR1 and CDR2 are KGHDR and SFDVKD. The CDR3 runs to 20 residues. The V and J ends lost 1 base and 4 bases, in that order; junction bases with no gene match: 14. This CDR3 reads CATSDLGTGSTTPGANVLTF. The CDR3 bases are TGTGCCACCAGTGATTTAGGGACAGGCTCGACTACCCCCGGGGCCAACGTCCTGACTTTC.

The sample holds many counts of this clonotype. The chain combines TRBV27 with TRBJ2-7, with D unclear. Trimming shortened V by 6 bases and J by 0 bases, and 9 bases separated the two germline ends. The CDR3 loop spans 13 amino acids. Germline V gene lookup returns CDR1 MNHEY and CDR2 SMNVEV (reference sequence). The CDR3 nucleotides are TGTGCCAGCAGCCCCGAAATCTCCTACGAGCAGTACTTC. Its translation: CASSPEISYEQYF.

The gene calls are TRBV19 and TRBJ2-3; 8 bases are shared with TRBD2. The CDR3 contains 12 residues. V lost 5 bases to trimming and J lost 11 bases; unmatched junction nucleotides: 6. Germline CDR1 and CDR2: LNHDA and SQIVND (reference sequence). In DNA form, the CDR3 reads TGTGCCAGTAGTGTTCCGGGACTAGAGCAGTATTTT. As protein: CASSVPGLEQYF.

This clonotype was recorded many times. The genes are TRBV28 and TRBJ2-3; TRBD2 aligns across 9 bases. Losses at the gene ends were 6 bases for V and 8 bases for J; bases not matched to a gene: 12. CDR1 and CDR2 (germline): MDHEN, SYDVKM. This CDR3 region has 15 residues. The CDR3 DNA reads TGTGCCAGCAGGGCACGTGGGGTAGCGGGAGTTACGCAGTATTTT. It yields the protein CASRARGVAGVTQYF.

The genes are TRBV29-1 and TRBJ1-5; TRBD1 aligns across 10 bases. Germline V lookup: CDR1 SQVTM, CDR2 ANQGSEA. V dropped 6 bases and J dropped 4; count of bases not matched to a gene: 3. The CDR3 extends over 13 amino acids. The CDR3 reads CSVGTGDNQPQHF. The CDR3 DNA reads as TGCAGCGTGGGGACAGGGGATAATCAGCCCCAGCATTTT.

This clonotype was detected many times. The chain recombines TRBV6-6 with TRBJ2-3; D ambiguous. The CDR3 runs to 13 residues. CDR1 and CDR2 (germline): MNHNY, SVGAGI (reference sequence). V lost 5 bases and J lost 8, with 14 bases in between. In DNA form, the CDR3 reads TGTGCCAGCAGTCCCGGTGGGTCAGGTACGCAGTATTTT. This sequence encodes CASSPGGSGTQYF.

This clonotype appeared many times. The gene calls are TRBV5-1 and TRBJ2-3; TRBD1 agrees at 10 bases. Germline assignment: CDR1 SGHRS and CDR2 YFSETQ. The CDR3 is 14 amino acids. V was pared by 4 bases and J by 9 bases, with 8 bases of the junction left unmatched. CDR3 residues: CASSTGTGEGTQYF. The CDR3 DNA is TGCGCCAGCAGCACTGGGACAGGGGAGGGCACGCAGTATTTT.

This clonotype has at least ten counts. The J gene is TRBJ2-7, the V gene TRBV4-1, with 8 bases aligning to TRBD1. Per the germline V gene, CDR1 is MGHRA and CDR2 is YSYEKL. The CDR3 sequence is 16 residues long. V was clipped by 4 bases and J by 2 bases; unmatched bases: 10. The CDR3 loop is CASSLATGTGTYEQYF. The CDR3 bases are TGCGCCAGCAGCCTCGCGACCGGGACAGGCACCTACGAGCAGTACTTC.

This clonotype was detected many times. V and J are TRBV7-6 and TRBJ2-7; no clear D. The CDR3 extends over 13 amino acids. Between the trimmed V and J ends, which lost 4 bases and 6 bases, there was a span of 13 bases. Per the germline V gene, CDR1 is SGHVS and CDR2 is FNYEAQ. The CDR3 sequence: CASSSLLAVEQYF. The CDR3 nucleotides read TGTGCCAGCAGCTCCCTCCTGGCGGTCGAGCAGTACTTC.

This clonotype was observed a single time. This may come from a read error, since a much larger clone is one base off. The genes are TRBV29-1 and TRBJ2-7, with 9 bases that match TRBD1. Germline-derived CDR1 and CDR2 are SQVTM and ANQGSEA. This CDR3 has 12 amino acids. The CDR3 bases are TGCAGCGTTCGGGGACAGGGTTACGAGCAGTGCTTC. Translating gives CSVRGQGYEQCF.